This entry lists 27 T cell receptor beta chains sequenced from one sample in a study of graft-versus-host responses after intestinal transplantation. These receptors' targets are unknown. Data came from immunoSEQ multiplex PCR; TCRdb stores just in-frame clones and leaves some out. The sample holds about 110,000 clones, about nine tenths seen once. The source material was unstimulated CD4+ T cells sorted from spleen or lymph node cells, sampled before transplant. Receptors were obtained from a human donor who was the organ donor for an intestinal transplant.

The genes are TRBV6-1 and TRBJ2-1; D unresolved. CDR1 is MNHNS, CDR2 SASEGT, per germline. Trimming removed 6 bases at V and 12 bases at J, with 24 bases between. This CDR3 is built from 15 residues. The CDR3 sequence: CASRELFMAAKRQFF. The CDR3 nucleotides read TGTGCCAGCAGGGAACTCTTTATGGCTGCAAAAAGGCAGTTCTTC.

The chain links TRBV6-1 to TRBJ1-2; tentatively, D is TRBD1 (5 bases). There are 15 residues in the CDR3. CDR1 and CDR2 from the germline V gene are MNHNS and SASEGT. Trimming removed 0 bases from V and 2 bases from J, with 10 bases in between. CDR3 loop: CASSEAPGSNYGYTF. In DNA, the CDR3 is TGTGCCAGCAGTGAAGCTCCAGGGTCAAACTATGGCTACACCTTC.

The chain employs TRBV6-5 and TRBJ1-6; no clear D gene. CDR1 MNHEY and CDR2 SVGAGI come from the germline V gene. With 2 bases removed from V and 7 bases from J, the gap between germline ends came to 6 bases. The CDR3 spans 13 residues. This CDR3 is CASSYGPNSPLHF. The CDR3 DNA is TGTGCCAGCAGTTACGGCCCCAATTCACCCCTCCACTTT.

This clone is a singleton in its sample. The V gene is TRBV7-9, the J gene TRBJ2-5; 9 bases agree with TRBD1. The closer fit of TRBJ2-7 to the DNA end suggests the J call may be wrong. Germline loops: CDR1 SEHNR, CDR2 FQNEAQ (reference sequence). This CDR3 region has 17 residues. The CDR3 bases are TGTGCCAGCAGCGTACGACCCGCCGGGACAGGGCCCTACGAGCAGTACTTC. This sequence encodes CASSVRPAGTGPYEQYF.

The chain uses TRBV18 and TRBJ1-2; D unresolved. The germline CDR1 and CDR2 sequences are KGHSH and LQKENI. V was shortened by 3 bases and J by 4 bases, with 9 bases between the two germline ends. This CDR3 comprises 13 residues. In DNA, the CDR3 is TGTGCCAGCTCACCGGCCACACTCTATGGCTACACCTTC. It yields the protein CASSPATLYGYTF. The complete variable domain, with remaining parts taken from reference TRBV18 and TRBJ1-2, reads NAGVMQNPRHLVRRRGQEARLRCSPMKGHSHVYWYRQLPEEGLKFMVYLQKENIIDESGMPKERFSAEFPKEGPSILRIQQVVRGDSAAYFCASSPATLYGYTFGSGTRLTVV.

The chain has TRBV2 and TRBJ2-1; perhaps TRBD2 as D (5 bases). CDR1 SNHLY and CDR2 FYNNEI come from the germline V gene. This CDR3 has 12 residues. Deletions cut 5 bases from V and 7 bases from J, with 9 bases between. CDR3 sequence: CASSPPGNEQFF. The CDR3 DNA is TGTGCCAGCAGTCCCCCGGGGAATGAGCAGTTCTTC.

The chain joins TRBV28 to TRBJ2-7; D is ambiguous. Trimming shortened V by 1 base and J by 2 bases, and 3 bases separated the two germline ends. CDR3 length equals 12 residues. Germline lookup yields CDR1 MDHEN and CDR2 SYDVKM. The CDR3 sequence is CASSLSPYEQYF. For the CDR3, the DNA is TGTGCCAGCAGTTTATCCCCCTACGAGCAGTACTTC.

This clone was picked up a small number of times. The rearrangement joins TRBV23-1 to TRBJ1-2, with 7 bases that match TRBD1. TRBV23-1 is an open reading frame, and its role is uncertain. With 4 bases clipped from V and 2 bases from J, the junction kept 10 bases outside the gene matches. There are 16 residues in the CDR3. CDR3 sequence reads: CASSPNSDRENYGYTF. CDR3 in DNA: TGCGCCAGCAGTCCCAATAGCGACAGGGAAAACTATGGCTACACCTTC.

The rearrangement uses TRBV11-2 and TRBJ2-1; no reliable D call. V lost 1 base, J lost 4 bases, and 11 bases lay in between. The CDR3 runs 15 residues. Germline V gene lookup returns CDR1 SGHAT and CDR2 FQNNGV. CDR3 loop: CASSLAWVGYNEQFF. The CDR3 DNA is TGTGCCAGCAGCTTAGCCTGGGTAGGGTACAATGAGCAGTTCTTC.

The chain employs TRBV9 and TRBJ1-4; the D gene is possibly TRBD1 (5 bases). There are 14 residues in the CDR3. V was cut by 1 base and J by 4 bases, with 8 bases left in between. From germline, CDR1 is SGDLS and CDR2 YYNGEE. The CDR3 spells CASSVWGGNEKLFF. The CDR3 DNA reads TGTGCCAGCAGCGTATGGGGCGGTAATGAAAAACTGTTTTTT.

In DNA form, the CDR3 reads TGTGCCAGCAGCAGGGGGTCCTATAGCAATCAGCCCCAGCATTTT. It is translated as CASSRGSYSNQPQHF. V and J are TRBV27 and TRBJ1-5; 7 nucleotides agree with TRBD1. In germline, CDR1 is MNHEY, CDR2 SMNVEV (reference sequence). The J segment lost 0 bases and the V segment lost 6 bases, leaving 5 bases of the junction unmatched. This CDR3 is 15 amino acids long.

V gene TRBV5-1 combines with J gene TRBJ1-1; the D is unclear. The V gene lost 4 bases and the J gene lost 4 bases, with 14 bases spanning the gap. This CDR3 comprises 14 residues. Germline loops: CDR1 SGHRS, CDR2 YFSETQ. CDR3 sequence reads: CASSGIGSGTEAFF. In DNA, the CDR3 is TGCGCCAGCAGCGGAATCGGCAGCGGCACTGAAGCTTTCTTT.

The chain joins TRBV11-2 to TRBJ1-5, with 7 nucleotides matching TRBD1. CDR1 and CDR2 from the germline V gene are SGHAT and FQNNGV. V was clipped by 0 bases and J by 0 bases; unmatched bases: 14. The CDR3 runs to 20 residues. In DNA, the CDR3 is TGTGCCAGCAGCTTAGATCGGTACGACAGGGCTTGGGTTAGCAATCAGCCCCAGCATTTT. As protein: CASSLDRYDRAWVSNQPQHF.

This sequence joins TRBV15 and TRBJ2-5; D unresolved. This CDR3 has 12 residues. The V and J ends lost 0 bases and 13 bases respectively, with 12 bases between them. Germline loops: CDR1 LNHNV, CDR2 YYDKDF (reference sequence). The CDR3 protein is CATSRDLRSRYF. CDR3 DNA sequence: TGTGCCACCAGCAGAGATCTTCGGAGCCGGTACTTC.

V gene TRBV5-1 combines with J gene TRBJ1-5; D may be TRBD1 (5 bases). Trimming pared 1 base from V and 2 bases from J, leaving 7 bases between. The CDR3 covers 14 residues. The V gene's germline CDR1 is SGHRS and CDR2 YFSETQ. CDR3 nucleotide sequence: TGCGCCAGCAGCTTGTGGGGGGGCAATCAGCCCCAGCATTTT. It yields the protein CASSLWGGNQPQHF.

The chain uses TRBV5-4 and TRBJ2-3, with D possibly TRBD2 on 6 matching bases. The length of the CDR3 is 16 residues. CDR1 and CDR2 from the germline V gene are SGHNT and YYREEE (reference sequence). V was pared by 4 bases and J by 2 bases, with 17 bases between. DNA of the CDR3: TGTGCCAGCAGCCGAGGAGGGGAACAGCTCACAGATACGCAGTATTTT. It yields the protein CASSRGGEQLTDTQYF.

The rearrangement joins TRBV5-1 to TRBJ2-1; 15 bases match TRBD2. There are 14 residues in the CDR3. CDR1 SGHRS and CDR2 YFSETQ come from the germline V gene. V shed 4 bases, J shed 15 bases, and the junction held 8 bases outside the gene matches. For the CDR3, the DNA is TGCGCCAGCAGCCAGGGACTAGCGGGGGGAGTGGCGTTCTTC. Its translation: CASSQGLAGGVAFF.

The chain employs TRBV14 and TRBJ2-3; D is ambiguous. Germline lookup yields CDR1 SGHDN and CDR2 FVKESK. The V end lost 1 base, the J end lost 2 bases, and 10 bases lay between the germline ends. The CDR3 length is 15 residues. The CDR3 sequence: CASSQGRSITDTQYF. The CDR3 DNA follows: TGTGCCAGCAGCCAAGGTCGTTCTATCACAGATACGCAGTATTTT.

V and J are TRBV6-5 and TRBJ1-5; unclear D gene. V lost 0 bases to trimming and J lost 4 bases, with 10 bases between them. The germline V gene encodes CDR1 MNHEY and CDR2 SVGAGI. The CDR3 contains 15 residues. CDR3 sequence reads: CASSYSIGSNQPQHF. CDR3 sequence (DNA): TGTGCCAGCAGTTACTCGATAGGCTCAAATCAGCCCCAGCATTTT.

Comment on this clone: Distinct nucleotide sequences in the sample also encode this CDR3. CDR3 residues: CASSQGGDSPLHF. Written as DNA, the CDR3 is TGCGCCAGCAGCCAGGGTGGTGATTCACCCCTCCACTTT. The rearrangement uses TRBV5-1 and TRBJ1-6; TRBD1 might be the D (5 bases). The CDR3 covers 13 residues. Deletions cut 4 bases from V and 8 bases from J, with 10 bases between. Germline lookup yields CDR1 SGHRS and CDR2 YFSETQ.

The table lists this clone with a count of one. The chain combines TRBV6-1 with TRBJ2-5; TRBD1 matches 7 bases. The CDR3 is 14 residues long. V shed 0 bases and J 10 bases; nucleotides not matched to a gene: 8. Germline lookup yields CDR1 MNHNS and CDR2 SASEGT. In DNA, the CDR3 is TGTGCCAGCAGTGAAGCAGGGGGCGGGTTGAGCCAGTACTTC. This sequence encodes CASSEAGGGLSQYF.

The chain uses TRBV19 and TRBJ1-3; perhaps TRBD1 as D (6 bases). V lost 3 bases, J lost 7 bases, and 13 bases lay in between. Germline CDR1 LNHDA, CDR2 SQIVND (reference sequence). The CDR3 has 14 residues. CDR3 nucleotides: TGTGCCAGTAGTATCGGGGGGGCGTGGAACACCATATATTTT. As protein: CASSIGGAWNTIYF.

The chain couples TRBV5-8 to TRBJ2-4, with D possibly being TRBD2 (5 bases). Trimming removed 7 bases at V and 1 base at J, with 9 bases between. This CDR3 has 13 residues. Germline CDR1 SGHTS, CDR2 YDEGEE. CDR3 sequence (DNA): TGTGCCAGCGCGAGGGCCGCCAAAAACATTCAGTACTTC. This translates into CASARAAKNIQYF.

The chain is built from TRBV5-4 and TRBJ1-6; D is ambiguous. From germline, CDR1 is SGHNT and CDR2 YYREEE (reference sequence). Trimming stripped 1 base from V and 7 bases from J, with 12 bases between. CDR3 length equals 15 residues. The CDR3 reads CASSLSGSGNSPLHF. In DNA, the CDR3 is TGTGCCAGCAGCTTGTCCGGCTCGGGGAATTCACCCCTCCACTTT.

This clone has more than one count but fewer than ten. The rearrangement joins TRBV27 to TRBJ2-3, with 14 bases fitting TRBD2. V trimming: 6 bases; J trimming: 5 bases; junction bases outside the gene matches: 4. Germline CDR1 and CDR2: MNHEY and SMNVEV (reference sequence). This CDR3 is built from 15 residues. The CDR3 DNA is TGTGCCAGCAGCTCGGGACTAGCGGGAGAAGATACGCAGTATTTT. Amino acids: CASSSGLAGEDTQYF.

This clone was seen just once. This chain links TRBV6-1 with TRBJ1-2; no clear D. Trimming left V 2 bases short and J 4 bases short, with 14 bases between. Germline V gene sequence: CDR1 MNHNS, CDR2 SASEGT. CDR3 length equals 15 residues. CDR3 sequence reads: CASSESLELVYGYTF. The DNA for the CDR3 is TGTGCCAGCAGTGAATCTCTCGAACTAGTCTATGGCTACACCTTC.

This clone was seen once. This chain joins TRBV7-3 and TRBJ1-6, with a tentative D call TRBD1 (6 bases). CDR3 size: 15 residues. V was trimmed by 1 base and J by 7 bases, leaving 11 bases between them. Looked up from germline, CDR1 is SGHTA and CDR2 is FQGTGA. The DNA for the CDR3 is TGTGCCAGCAGCTTAAGGGGGGCGAGGAATTCACCCCTCCACTTT. It is translated as CASSLRGARNSPLHF.